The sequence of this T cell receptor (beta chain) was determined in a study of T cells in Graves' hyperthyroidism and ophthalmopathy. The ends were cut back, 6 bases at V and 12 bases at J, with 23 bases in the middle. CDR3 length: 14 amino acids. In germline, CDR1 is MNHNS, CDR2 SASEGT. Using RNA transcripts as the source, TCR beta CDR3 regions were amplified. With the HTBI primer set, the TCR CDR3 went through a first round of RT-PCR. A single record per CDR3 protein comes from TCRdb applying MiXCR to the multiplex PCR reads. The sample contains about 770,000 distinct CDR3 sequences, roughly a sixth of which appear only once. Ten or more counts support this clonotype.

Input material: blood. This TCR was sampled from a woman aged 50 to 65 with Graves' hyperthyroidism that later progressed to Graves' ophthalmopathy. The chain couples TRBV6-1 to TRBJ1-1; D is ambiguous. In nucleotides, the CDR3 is TGTGCCAGCAGCTATAACTCAGCTCCCCACTTAACTTTCTTT. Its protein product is CASSYNSAPHLTFF.